Presented here are 18 T cell receptor beta chains from one specimen sequenced in a study of human T cells and chemical hapten exposure. Regarding time point: patch test 3, about 24 weeks after DPC sensitization. Treatment reported: therapeutic diphenylcyclopropenone sensitization with weekly scalp DPC. TCRdb called the RACE reads again in MiXCR, with one record for every CDR3 protein. The profile shows 90,000 to 110,000 distinct CDR3 sequences, under 35% of them singletons. The sequencing here drew on whole blood, taken in connection with sensitization to the hapten diphenylcyclopropenone (DPC). Receptor source: a man between 35 and 55 years old with alopecia areata. Some clones in this sample may be carry-over from other donors' samples.

The genes are TRBV2 and TRBJ2-5; 7 bases map to TRBD2. Germline loops: CDR1 SNHLY, CDR2 FYNNEI. CDR3 length equals 14 residues. After removal of 10 bases from V and 0 bases from J, the junction contained 8 bases not matched to a gene. The CDR3 loop reads CATSLSGNQETQYF. The CDR3 nucleotides are TGTGCCACCTCATTAAGCGGGAACCAAGAGACCCAGTACTTC.

This clonotype was observed a few times. The chain has TRBV10-3 and TRBJ2-5, with 11 nucleotides matching TRBD2. The CDR3 contains 13 residues. CDR1 is ENHRY, CDR2 SYGVKD, per germline. V dropped 7 bases and J dropped 3; count of bases not matched to a gene: 1. The CDR3, as DNA: TGTGCCATCAAACTAGCGGGAGAAGAGACCCAGTACTTC. It yields the protein CAIKLAGEETQYF.

The chain is built from TRBV29-1 and TRBJ2-1; 7 nucleotides agree with TRBD2. Germline V gene lookup returns CDR1 SQVTM and CDR2 ANQGSEA. J lost 14 bases, V lost 4 bases, and 11 bases had no gene match. This CDR3 is 12 amino acids long. The CDR3 here is CSVVSGGREEFF. The CDR3 DNA sequence: TGCAGCGTTGTTTCGGGGGGTAGGGAGGAGTTCTTC.

This clonotype turned up a few times. This sequence joins TRBV11-2 and TRBJ2-7; D gene uncertain. CDR3 size: 13 residues. V gave up 5 bases and J gave up 5 bases, with 13 bases separating them. Looked up from germline, CDR1 is SGHAT and CDR2 is FQNNGV. The CDR3 DNA reads TGTGCCAGCAGCGACCGACGGCGCAACGAGCAGTACGTC. Its protein is CASSDRRRNEQYV.

The V call is TRBV14, the J call TRBJ1-1; no firm D call. Germline lookup yields CDR1 SGHDN and CDR2 FVKESK. V shed 1 base and J shed 3 bases, with 6 bases lying between them. The CDR3 runs to 13 residues. The CDR3 bases are TGTGCCAGCAGCCAAGTCGGCTACACTGAAGCTTTCTTT. It yields the protein CASSQVGYTEAFF.

This chain joins TRBV20-1 and TRBJ2-1; 11 nucleotides line up with TRBD2. After removal of 4 bases from V and 6 bases from J, the junction contained 5 bases not matched to a gene. Germline CDR1 and CDR2: DFQATT and SNEGSKA (reference sequence). CDR3 length: 14 residues. Here the CDR3 reads CSATLSGRANEQFF. CDR3 nucleotide sequence: TGCAGTGCTACACTTAGCGGGAGGGCCAATGAGCAGTTCTTC.

This clonotype appeared a few times. The chain recombines TRBV12-3 or TRBV12-4 with TRBJ1-3, with unresolved D. CDR3 size: 15 residues. The ends were cut back, 2 bases at V and 0 bases at J, with 8 bases in the middle. The CDR3 sequence is CASSLSGSSGNTIYF. DNA for the CDR3: TGTGCCAGCAGTTTAAGCGGGTCCTCTGGAAACACCATATATTTT.

This clonotype has just a few counts. The chain joins TRBV12-3 or TRBV12-4 to TRBJ2-1; D is possibly TRBD2 (5 bases). This CDR3 spans 14 amino acids. V was pared by 7 bases and J by 3 bases, with 13 bases between. The CDR3 nucleotides are TGTGCCAGCACCCCGGGGTTTGACTACAATGAGCAGTTCTTC. It is translated as CASTPGFDYNEQFF.

Only a few counts were recorded for this clonotype. CDR3 sequence (DNA): TGTGCCAGCAGTTCCCCCCCCGCGGGGGCCTACGAGCAGTACGTC. Its protein is CASSSPPAGAYEQYV. This rearrangement joins TRBV6-2 or TRBV6-3 to TRBJ2-7; TRBD2 aligns across 7 bases. Unmatched junction bases numbered 8, after V lost 4 bases and J lost 2 bases. Germline V lookup: CDR1 MNHEY, CDR2 SVGEGT. This CDR3 region has 15 residues.

This clonotype was detected only a few times. This chain links TRBV20-1 with TRBJ1-5, with D possibly TRBD1 on 5 matching bases. The CDR3 spans 13 residues. Looked up from germline, CDR1 is DFQATT and CDR2 is SNEGSKA (reference sequence). The ends were cut back, 5 bases at V and 3 bases at J, with 11 bases in the middle. CDR3 DNA: TGCAGTGCTTATACAGGAAACAATCAGCCCCAGCATTTT. Its protein product is CSAYTGNNQPQHF.

This clonotype showed up just a few times. The rearrangement uses TRBV5-6 and TRBJ2-3; 11 bases align to TRBD2. The germline gives CDR1 SGHDT, CDR2 YYEEEE. Trimming at V came to 4 bases and at J to 4 bases, leaving 23 bases not matched to a gene. The CDR3 runs 21 residues. The CDR3 protein is CASSPSRGLAGGIRVADTQYF. CDR3 nucleotides: TGTGCCAGCAGCCCATCTCGAGGGCTAGCGGGAGGAATAAGGGTGGCAGATACGCAGTATTTT.

V is TRBV5-1 and J is TRBJ2-6, with 11 nucleotides matching TRBD1. The trim removed 0 bases at V and 0 bases at J, leaving 2 bases unmatched. The CDR3 consists of 18 residues. CDR1 and CDR2 from the germline V gene are SGHRS and YFSETQ. This chain's CDR3 is CASSLVGTGGSGANVLTF. The CDR3 DNA reads TGCGCCAGCAGCTTGGTGGGGACAGGGGGCTCTGGGGCCAACGTCCTGACTTTC.

The rearrangement uses TRBV10-3 and TRBJ2-3; unclear D gene. The CDR3 contains 14 residues. Trimming removed 0 bases at V and 2 bases at J, with 6 bases between. Germline values: CDR1 ENHRY, CDR2 SYGVKD. This chain's CDR3 is CAISESRTTDTQYF. In DNA, the CDR3 is TGTGCCATCAGTGAGTCGCGGACCACAGATACGCAGTATTTT.

This clonotype has a handful of counts. The genes are TRBV4-2 and TRBJ2-3, with TRBD2 identical over 8 bases. The ends lost 0 bases at V and 2 bases at J; junction bases unmatched: 10. The length of the CDR3 is 18 residues. Germline-derived CDR1 and CDR2 are LGHNA and YNFKEQ. The CDR3 DNA is TGTGCCAGCAGCCAAGATGCCGACTTAGCGGGATTCACAGATACGCAGTATTTT. Translating gives CASSQDADLAGFTDTQYF.

The chain recombines TRBV28 with TRBJ2-3, with 7 bases fitting TRBD2. The length of the CDR3 is 18 residues. V was clipped by 6 bases and J by 0 bases; unmatched bases: 15. Looked up from germline, CDR1 is MDHEN and CDR2 is SYDVKM. The CDR3: CASRHQAASGTSTDTQYF. The CDR3 coding sequence is TGTGCCAGCAGACACCAGGCGGCTAGCGGTACTAGCACAGATACGCAGTATTTT.

The chain has TRBV29-1 and TRBJ2-3; 9 nucleotides agree with TRBD2. In germline, CDR1 is SQVTM, CDR2 ANQGSEA. The CDR3 is 14 residues long. V gave up 2 bases and J gave up 7 bases; unmatched junction bases: 7. As DNA, the CDR3 is TGCAGCGTTGAATCAGGGACTAGCATGTATACGCAGTATTTT. Translating gives CSVESGTSMYTQYF.

The rearrangement joins TRBV29-1 to TRBJ1-1; D ambiguous. The germline V gene has CDR1 SQVTM and CDR2 ANQGSEA. This CDR3 is built from 9 residues. V shed 5 bases and J shed 6 bases, with 4 bases lying between them. CDR3 sequence: CSVSPEAFF. As DNA, the CDR3 is TGCAGCGTTTCGCCTGAAGCTTTCTTT. Using reference TRBV29-1 and TRBJ1-1 for the parts outside the CDR3, the full variable domain is SAVISQKPSRDICQRGTSLTIQCQVDSQVTMMFWYRQQPGQSLTLIATANQGSEATYESGFVIDKFPISRPNLTFSTLTVSNMSPEDSSIYLCSVSPEAFFGQGTRLTVV.

The chain combines TRBV12-3 or TRBV12-4 with TRBJ2-3, with D possibly matching TRBD1 (5 bases). This CDR3 has 14 residues. V lost 3 bases, J lost 4 bases, and 11 bases lay in between. CDR3 amino acids: CASSFDSPPDTQYF. The CDR3, as DNA: TGTGCCAGCAGTTTCGACAGCCCCCCAGATACGCAGTATTTT.